The 25 T cell receptor beta chains reported below all come from one sample, sequenced in a study of graft-versus-host responses after intestinal transplantation. Irradiated stimulators labeled with violet dye, 200,000 in number, were plated with 200,000 CFSE-labeled responders. Repertoires were generated with immunoSEQ multiplex PCR, while TCRdb's copy carries only in-frame clones and drops some. This table holds about 3,900 clones, 40% to 45% found once. The sequences come from alloreactive CD8+ T cells from a mixed lymphocyte reaction culture, collected before transplantation. As for subset: CFSE-low proliferating T cells sorted from roughly six-day pre-transplant mixed lymphocyte reaction (GvH or HvG direction). The receptors here all came from a human patient who was an organ donor for intestinal transplantation.

Only a few counts were recorded for this clone. CDR3 in amino acids: CAISEFDSNTGELFF. CDR3 in DNA: TGTGCCATCAGTGAGTTCGACAGTAACACCGGGGAGCTGTTTTTT. The chain couples TRBV10-3 to TRBJ2-2; possible D gene TRBD1, 5 bases. This CDR3 is 15 amino acids long. Germline CDR1 and CDR2: ENHRY and SYGVKD. Trimming cost V 1 base and J 2 bases, with 8 bases left between them.

The genes are TRBV2 and TRBJ2-1, with 10 positions matching TRBD1. V shed 0 bases, J shed 7 bases, and the junction held 3 bases outside the gene matches. The CDR3 sequence is 15 residues long. Looked up from germline, CDR1 is SNHLY and CDR2 is FYNNEI. The CDR3 here is CASSEAGGQGNEQFF. CDR3 in DNA: TGTGCCAGCAGTGAAGCGGGGGGACAGGGGAATGAGCAGTTCTTC.

In this sample, this clone turned up a few times. The chain is built from TRBV4-3 and TRBJ1-2, with 9 bases matching TRBD1. The J segment lost 5 bases and the V segment lost 4 bases, leaving 5 bases of the junction unmatched. The CDR3 length is 14 residues. Looked up from germline, CDR1 is LGHNA and CDR2 is YSLEER. The CDR3 is CASSPGQGGYGYTF. In DNA form, the CDR3 reads TGCGCCAGCAGCCCGGGACAGGGTGGATATGGCTACACCTTC.

V gene TRBV4-1 combines with J gene TRBJ2-1, with unresolved D. V shed 5 bases and J shed 5 bases, with 16 bases lying between them. Germline V lookup: CDR1 MGHRA, CDR2 YSYEKL. The CDR3 contains 15 residues. CDR3 sequence reads: CASSYGIGSDNEQFF. CDR3 DNA sequence: TGCGCCAGCAGCTACGGAATCGGGTCAGACAATGAGCAGTTCTTC.

By proportion, this clone is medium-sized. The chain combines TRBV7-9 with TRBJ2-1, with D tentatively TRBD1 (6 bases). The CDR3 consists of 14 residues. The germline V gene has CDR1 SEHNR and CDR2 FQNEAQ (reference sequence). Trimming cost V 2 bases and J 6 bases, with 11 bases left between them. DNA for the CDR3: TGTGCCAGCAGCTTACTGATAGGGGGCAATGAGCAGTTCTTC. As protein: CASSLLIGGNEQFF.

The gene calls are TRBV7-9 and TRBJ1-1; D might be TRBD1 (5 bases). Looked up from germline, CDR1 is SEHNR and CDR2 is FQNEAQ (reference sequence). Deletions cut 1 base from V and 2 bases from J, with 8 bases between. The CDR3 is 14 residues long. The CDR3 DNA reads as TGTGCCAGCAGCTTAGTAAGGGGTAACACTGAAGCTTTCTTT. Amino acids: CASSLVRGNTEAFF.

The rearrangement uses TRBV6-4 and TRBJ1-1, with no clear D. This CDR3 spans 12 amino acids. CDR1 is MRHNA, CDR2 SNTAGT, per germline. V was pared by 8 bases and J by 8 bases, with 15 bases between. The DNA for the CDR3 is TGTGCCAGCCATTCTCTTAGCGGGGAAGCTTTCTTT. Translating gives CASHSLSGEAFF.

This chain joins TRBV27 and TRBJ2-1, with TRBD1 identical over 10 bases. Germline V gene data show CDR1 as MNHEY and CDR2 as SMNVEV (reference sequence). The CDR3 is 16 residues long. With 2 bases clipped from V and 7 bases from J, the junction kept 8 bases outside the gene matches. The chain's CDR3 is CASSLDWGQGRNEQFF. In DNA form, the CDR3 reads TGTGCCAGCAGTTTAGACTGGGGACAGGGGAGGAATGAGCAGTTCTTC.

This clone was recorded a few times. The chain is built from TRBV28 and TRBJ2-1, with TRBD2 matching over 10 bases. Germline V gene lookup returns CDR1 MDHEN and CDR2 SYDVKM. The J segment lost 3 bases and the V segment lost 5 bases, leaving 7 bases of the junction unmatched. The CDR3 covers 16 residues. As DNA, the CDR3 is TGTGCCAGCAGTCCGCCCCTAGCGGGAGTCTACAATGAGCAGTTCTTC. Translation gives CASSPPLAGVYNEQFF.

The sample holds a few counts of this clone. The chain employs TRBV28 and TRBJ1-1, with a possible D match to TRBD1 (6 bases). This CDR3 has 15 amino acids. Germline loops: CDR1 MDHEN, CDR2 SYDVKM. Trimming removed 6 bases at V and 1 base at J, with 15 bases between. The DNA for the CDR3 is TGTGCCAGCAGCCCCCTGGACAGACCGAACACTGAAGCTTTCTTT. Translation: CASSPLDRPNTEAFF.

This sequence joins TRBV9 and TRBJ2-1, with 8 positions matching TRBD2. Germline lookup yields CDR1 SGDLS and CDR2 YYNGEE. There are 17 residues in the CDR3. Germline trimming cut 0 bases from V and 6 bases from J; bases unmatched to any gene: 11. The CDR3 region has the DNA TGTGCCAGCAGCGTAGAAACGTCACTAGCGGATATCAATGAGCAGTTCTTC. As protein: CASSVETSLADINEQFF.

This clone turned up a few times. The J gene is TRBJ1-1, the V gene TRBV11-2; D unresolved. The germline CDR1 and CDR2 sequences are SGHAT and FQNNGV. Trimming took 0 bases from V and 0 from J, leaving 8 bases between them. The CDR3 totals 15 residues. The CDR3 nucleotides read TGTGCCAGCAGCTTAGAGGGCACCATGAACACTGAAGCTTTCTTT. It specifies CASSLEGTMNTEAFF.

This chain joins TRBV13 and TRBJ2-5; tentative D call: TRBD2 (6 bases). Trimming shortened V by 0 bases and J by 4 bases, and 12 bases separated the two germline ends. Per the germline V gene, CDR1 is PRHDT and CDR2 is FYEKMQ (reference sequence). The CDR3 consists of 15 residues. The CDR3 spells CASSLGRGGLETQYF. CDR3 bases: TGTGCCAGCAGCTTAGGCCGGGGAGGATTAGAGACCCAGTACTTC. Full variable domain (missing parts from reference TRBV13 and TRBJ2-5): AAGVIQSPRHLIKEKRETATLKCYPIPRHDTVYWYQQGPGQDPQFLISFYEKMQSDKGSIPDRFSAQQFSDYHSELNMSSLELGDSALYFCASSLGRGGLETQYFGPGTRLLVL.

The table lists this clone with a few counts. This chain joins TRBV4-1 and TRBJ2-7; 12 nucleotides match TRBD2. Germline-derived CDR1 and CDR2 are MGHRA and YSYEKL. The CDR3 contains 16 residues. V dropped 2 bases and J dropped 2; count of bases not matched to a gene: 4. In DNA, the CDR3 is TGCGCCAGCAGCCAACGGACTAGCGGGATGACCTACGAGCAGTACTTC. This sequence encodes CASSQRTSGMTYEQYF.

The sample holds a few counts of this clone. The chain uses TRBV10-3 and TRBJ2-7; unclear D gene. This CDR3 spans 14 amino acids. Germline V gene sequence: CDR1 ENHRY, CDR2 SYGVKD. Trimming removed 3 bases at V and 4 bases at J, with 13 bases between. The CDR3 protein is CAISDGLGGYEQYF. In DNA form, the CDR3 reads TGTGCCATCAGTGACGGTCTTGGCGGTTACGAGCAGTACTTC.

V is TRBV9 and J is TRBJ1-3, with a weak D call TRBD1 (5 bases). The CDR3 contains 15 residues. Trimming shortened V by 3 bases and J by 0 bases, and 10 bases separated the two germline ends. Germline values: CDR1 SGDLS, CDR2 YYNGEE. The CDR3 bases are TGTGCCAGCAGCGGCGCGGGGGGCTCTGGAAACACCATATATTTT. The encoded protein is CASSGAGGSGNTIYF.

This clone came up once. The gene calls are TRBV27 and TRBJ2-1; TRBD1 aligns across 8 bases. V lost 6 bases and J lost 15; bases outside the gene matches: 4. This CDR3 has 10 residues. Germline V lookup: CDR1 MNHEY, CDR2 SMNVEV (reference sequence). The CDR3 DNA is TGTGCCAGCAGGCAGGGGGCTTGGTTCTTC. It specifies CASRQGAWFF.

V usage is TRBV6-4 and J usage is TRBJ2-3; 9 bases line up with TRBD2. The CDR3 is 14 amino acids. The V gene's germline CDR1 is MRHNA and CDR2 SNTAGT. The V segment lost 4 bases and the J segment 6 bases; nucleotides outside the gene matches: 5. CDR3 bases: TGTGCCAGCAGTGCCCTAGCGGGGCTTGATACGCAGTATTTT. This encodes CASSALAGLDTQYF.

V and J are TRBV27 and TRBJ1-3; 9 nucleotides match TRBD1. From germline, CDR1 is MNHEY and CDR2 SMNVEV (reference sequence). This CDR3 contains 16 residues. The ends lost 7 bases at V and 0 bases at J; junction bases unmatched: 7. CDR3 DNA sequence: TGTGCCAGCAAGGGGGGACAGGGCTTCTCTGGAAACACCATATATTTT. Its protein is CASKGGQGFSGNTIYF.

This clone was observed a handful of times. J is TRBJ1-1 and V is TRBV7-6; D gene ambiguous. V was clipped by 0 bases and J by 1 base, with 3 bases between them. The CDR3 loop spans 13 amino acids. Germline CDR1 reads SGHVS; CDR2 reads FNYEAQ. This CDR3 reads CASSLARNTEAFF. The CDR3 nucleotides read TGTGCCAGCAGCTTAGCGAGGAACACTGAAGCTTTCTTT.

This clone was found a few times. The chain combines TRBV27 with TRBJ2-1, with 8 bases identical to TRBD2. The CDR3 spans 15 residues. Germline CDR1 MNHEY, CDR2 SMNVEV (reference sequence). Trimming at V came to 6 bases and at J to 2 bases, leaving 6 bases not matched to a gene. CDR3 DNA: TGTGCCAGCAGCCCCGGGACTAGTCCCTACAATGAGCAGTTCTTC. Its protein is CASSPGTSPYNEQFF.

The chain joins TRBV4-2 to TRBJ2-1; D may be TRBD2 (5 bases). V dropped 0 bases and J dropped 9 bases, with 12 bases sitting between them. The CDR3 covers 14 residues. Germline V gene sequence: CDR1 LGHNA, CDR2 YNFKEQ. The CDR3 sequence is CASSQDREHSEQFF. CDR3 in DNA: TGTGCCAGCAGCCAAGATAGGGAGCACAGTGAGCAGTTCTTC.

A few counts support this clone. The V gene is TRBV13, the J gene TRBJ2-7, with D hard to call. The V end was cut by 2 bases, the J end by 3 bases, with 5 bases between. The CDR3 totals 12 residues. Germline CDR1 and CDR2: PRHDT and FYEKMQ (reference sequence). The CDR3 protein is CASSLRHYEQYF. The CDR3 DNA is TGTGCCAGCAGCTTAAGACACTACGAGCAGTACTTC.

This chain connects TRBV6-5 to TRBJ2-1; perhaps TRBD1 as D (5 bases). The CDR3 length is 15 residues. V was shortened by 0 bases and J by 3 bases, with 9 bases between the two germline ends. In germline, CDR1 is MNHEY, CDR2 SVGAGI. The CDR3 here is CASSYSVGLYNEQFF. In DNA, the CDR3 is TGTGCCAGCAGTTACTCGGTGGGGCTCTACAATGAGCAGTTCTTC.

This chain joins TRBV7-3 and TRBJ1-2; no reliable D call. The CDR3 is 12 amino acids. The germline V and J ends were trimmed by 4 bases and 8 bases, with 11 bases remaining between them. CDR1 SGHTA and CDR2 FQGTGA come from the germline V gene. This CDR3 reads CASSSRGCGYTF. The DNA for the CDR3 is TGTGCCAGCAGCTCCCGCGGTTGCGGCTACACCTTC.